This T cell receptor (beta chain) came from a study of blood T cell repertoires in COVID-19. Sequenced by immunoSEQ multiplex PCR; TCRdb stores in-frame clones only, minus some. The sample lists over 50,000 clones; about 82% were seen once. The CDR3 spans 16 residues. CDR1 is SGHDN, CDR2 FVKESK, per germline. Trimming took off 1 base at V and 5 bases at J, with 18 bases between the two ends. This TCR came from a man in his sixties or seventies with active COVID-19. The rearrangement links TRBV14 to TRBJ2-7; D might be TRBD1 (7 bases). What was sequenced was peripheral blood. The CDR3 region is CASSQAFPTGEDEQYF. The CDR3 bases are TGTGCCAGCAGCCAAGCCTTCCCCACAGGGGAGGACGAGCAGTACTTC. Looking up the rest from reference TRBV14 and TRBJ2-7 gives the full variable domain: EAGVTQFPSHSVIEKGQTVTLRCDPISGHDNLYWYRRVMGKEIKFLLHFVKESKQDESGMPNNRFLAERTGGTYSTLKVQPAELEDSGVYFCASSQAFPTGEDEQYFGPGTRLTVT.